The 24 T cell receptor beta chains presented below share a single source sample, sequenced in a study of CD8+ T cells in alopecia areata. The treatment was: oral pan-JAK inhibitor, 5-10 mg twice daily. In each case, RNA was isolated and then reverse transcribed into cDNA as the sequencing template. TCRdb's table, derived via immunoSEQ multiplex PCR, lists solely in-frame clones and lacks some. Seen here are approximately 43,000 clones, less than 70% observed once, and the top ten hold about a fifth. The input for sequencing was CD8+ T cells sorted from blood, taken at week 4, from a patient treated with tofacitinib. These receptors were collected from a human donor with alopecia areata.

This clone is medium-sized in the sample. V gene TRBV27 combines with J gene TRBJ1-5; 9 bases line up with TRBD1. Per the germline V gene, CDR1 is MNHEY and CDR2 is SMNVEV (reference sequence). V lost 8 bases, J lost 3 bases, and 5 bases stayed unmatched. This CDR3 region has 14 residues. In DNA, the CDR3 is TGTGCCAGCCAACAGGGGGCGGACAATCAGCCCCAGCATTTT. This codes for CASQQGADNQPQHF.

The chain is built from TRBV11-2 and TRBJ2-5; D gene unclear. The CDR3 runs to 11 residues. Trimming took 2 bases from V and 2 from J, leaving 0 bases between them. Germline V gene sequence: CDR1 SGHAT, CDR2 FQNNGV. The CDR3 bases are TGTGCCAGCAGCTTACAAGAGACCCAGTACTTC. The encoded protein is CASSLQETQYF.

CDR3: CASSQLGNTDTQYF. The CDR3, as DNA: TGTGCCAGCAGCCAACTAGGGAACACAGATACGCAGTATTTT. The V call is TRBV9, the J call TRBJ2-3; D may be TRBD2 (5 bases). The CDR3 runs to 14 residues. V gave up 4 bases and J gave up 2 bases, with 11 bases separating them. Germline V gene data show CDR1 as SGDLS and CDR2 as YYNGEE.

J is TRBJ2-5 and V is TRBV7-8; D uncertain. V shed 3 bases and J shed 3 bases, with 5 bases lying between them. Germline V gene sequence: CDR1 SGHVS, CDR2 FQNEAQ. The CDR3 totals 12 residues. Written as DNA, the CDR3 is TGTGCCAGCAGCTTGTGGGAAGAGACCCAGTACTTC. This sequence encodes CASSLWEETQYF.

This clone occurred a few times. This chain uses TRBV29-1 with TRBJ2-6; perhaps TRBD1 as D (5 bases). V was trimmed by 6 bases and J by 0 bases, leaving 12 bases between them. This CDR3 spans 15 amino acids. CDR1 is SQVTM and CDR2 is ANQGSEA in the germline V gene. This chain's CDR3 is CSVNQQASGANVLTF. The CDR3 DNA follows: TGCAGCGTCAATCAACAGGCCTCTGGGGCCAACGTCCTGACTTTC.

A few counts support this clone. A read error likely explains this, since a far larger clone differs by one base. Other DNA sequences within the sample encode an identical CDR3. V usage is TRBV7-2 and J usage is TRBJ2-7; TRBD2 might be the D (6 bases). Trimming took off 5 bases at V and 0 bases at J, with 11 bases between the two ends. Germline V CDR1 and CDR2: SGHTA, FQGNSA. This CDR3 is 14 amino acids long. The CDR3 DNA sequence: TGTGCCAGCAGCCAAGTAGCGGACTCCTACGAGCAGTACTTC. It is translated as CASSQVADSYEQYF.

The sample holds a few counts of this clone. V usage is TRBV29-1 and J usage is TRBJ1-1; unclear D gene. The CDR3 length is 14 residues. CDR1 is SQVTM and CDR2 is ANQGSEA in the germline V gene. V was trimmed by 4 bases and J by 5 bases, leaving 17 bases between them. DNA of the CDR3: TGCAGCGTTGCTTACCTACAAAGGGAAACTGAAGCTTTCTTT. It translates to CSVAYLQRETEAFF.

J is TRBJ2-7 and V is TRBV11-2, with D hard to call. This CDR3 is built from 15 residues. Germline assignment: CDR1 SGHAT and CDR2 FQNNGV. V dropped 1 base and J dropped 3 bases, with 13 bases sitting between them. The DNA of the CDR3 is TGTGCCAGCAGCTTAGCCAAAAGGATCAGCTACGAGCAGTACTTC. Amino acid sequence: CASSLAKRISYEQYF.

V usage is TRBV13 and J usage is TRBJ1-3; no clear D. Germline loops: CDR1 PRHDT, CDR2 FYEKMQ (reference sequence). The CDR3 is 14 amino acids. V was shortened by 4 bases and J by 4 bases, with 11 bases between the two germline ends. CDR3 sequence (DNA): TGTGCCAGCAGCTCCGTGGGAGGGGGAAACACCATATATTTT. This encodes CASSSVGGGNTIYF.

This chain uses TRBV29-1 with TRBJ2-7, with 9 nucleotides matching TRBD2. Looked up from germline, CDR1 is SQVTM and CDR2 is ANQGSEA. This CDR3 contains 13 residues. J gave up 5 bases and V 4 bases, and 6 bases lay outside the gene matches. The CDR3 spells CSVVGGGAHEQYF. The CDR3, as DNA: TGCAGCGTTGTTGGCGGGGGGGCCCACGAGCAGTACTTC.

The V and J genes are TRBV30 and TRBJ1-1; no clear D. Germline V CDR1 and CDR2: GTSNPN, SVGIG (reference sequence). Trimming took off 1 base at V and 4 bases at J, with 7 bases between the two ends. The CDR3 totals 12 residues. CDR3 region: CAWSAMGTEAFF. In DNA form, the CDR3 reads TGTGCCTGGAGTGCTATGGGCACTGAAGCTTTCTTT. Looking up the rest from reference TRBV30 and TRBJ1-1 gives the full variable domain: SQTIHQWPATLVQPVGSPLSLECTVEGTSNPNLYWYRQAAGRGLQLLFYSVGIGQISSEVPQNLSASRPQDRQFILSSKKLLLSDSGFYLCAWSAMGTEAFFGQGTRLTVV.

This clone has only one observation. The chain has TRBV7-9 and TRBJ2-5; a weak D match, TRBD1 (6 bases). V was trimmed by 3 bases and J by 5 bases, leaving 19 bases between them. Germline V lookup: CDR1 SEHNR, CDR2 FQNEAQ (reference sequence). The length of the CDR3 is 16 residues. The DNA for the CDR3 is TGTGCCAGCAGCTTTATCGACAGGAAAGGAGGCGAGACCCAGTACTTC. It encodes CASSFIDRKGGETQYF.

The V gene is TRBV29-1, the J gene TRBJ2-5; D remains ambiguous. V was cut by 2 bases and J by 2 bases, with 15 bases left in between. CDR3 size: 15 residues. Germline CDR1 SQVTM, CDR2 ANQGSEA. The CDR3 is CSVEMAADYQETQYF. CDR3 DNA sequence: TGCAGCGTTGAAATGGCGGCGGATTATCAAGAGACCCAGTACTTC.

CDR3 nucleotides: TGCGCCAGCAGCCTTGGACTCATCAATGAGCAGTTCTTC. It yields the protein CASSLGLINEQFF. The chain uses TRBV4-1 and TRBJ2-1; possible D gene TRBD2, 5 bases. Looked up from germline, CDR1 is MGHRA and CDR2 is YSYEKL. The V and J ends lost 4 bases and 6 bases respectively, with 10 bases between them. The CDR3 covers 13 residues.

This chain links TRBV9 with TRBJ2-3; no clear D gene. This CDR3 has 12 amino acids. Germline CDR1 reads SGDLS; CDR2 reads YYNGEE. The V end lost 0 bases, the J end lost 6 bases, and 5 bases lay between the germline ends. The CDR3 sequence is CASSVVDDTQYF. CDR3 nucleotides: TGTGCCAGCAGCGTAGTTGACGATACGCAGTATTTT. The variable domain in full, completed from reference TRBV9 and TRBJ2-3, reads DSGVTQTPKHLITATGQRVTLRCSPRSGDLSVYWYQQSLDQGLQFLIQYYNGEERAKGNILERFSAQQFPDLHSELNLSSLELGDSALYFCASSVVDDTQYFGPGTRLTVL.

The chain employs TRBV27 and TRBJ2-7, with 8 bases aligning to TRBD1. J gave up 0 bases and V 6 bases, and 4 bases lay outside the gene matches. This CDR3 region has 14 residues. The germline CDR1 and CDR2 sequences are MNHEY and SMNVEV (reference sequence). Here the CDR3 reads CASRDRGHSYEQYF. CDR3 DNA sequence: TGTGCCAGCAGAGACAGGGGTCACTCCTACGAGCAGTACTTC.

The chain joins TRBV27 to TRBJ2-1, with D possibly being TRBD1 (5 bases). The germline V gene has CDR1 MNHEY and CDR2 SMNVEV (reference sequence). The ends were cut back, 8 bases at V and 7 bases at J, with 12 bases in the middle. The CDR3 loop spans 12 amino acids. CDR3 sequence: CASSIPGNEQFF. The CDR3 nucleotides are TGTGCCAGCTCTATCCCAGGGAATGAGCAGTTCTTC.

The CDR3 spells CSVIDEGYGYTF. The DNA of the CDR3 is TGCAGCGTTATTGACGAGGGCTATGGCTACACCTTC. The chain links TRBV29-1 to TRBJ1-2; D unresolved. V lost 5 bases and J 4 bases, leaving 11 bases between the germline ends. The CDR3 extends over 12 amino acids. Germline CDR1 reads SQVTM; CDR2 reads ANQGSEA. Based on the CDR3 plus reference TRBV29-1 and TRBJ1-2, the full variable domain is SAVISQKPSRDICQRGTSLTIQCQVDSQVTMMFWYRQQPGQSLTLIATANQGSEATYESGFVIDKFPISRPNLTFSTLTVSNMSPEDSSIYLCSVIDEGYGYTFGSGTRLTVV.

The V call is TRBV6-4, the J call TRBJ1-2; possibly TRBD1 for D (5 bases). The V gene's germline CDR1 is MRHNA and CDR2 SNTAGT. V dropped 6 bases and J dropped 6 bases, with 8 bases sitting between them. The length of the CDR3 is 11 residues. The CDR3 region has the DNA TGTGCCAGCAGGTCAGGGAATGGCTACACCTTC. Its translation: CASRSGNGYTF.

This rearrangement joins TRBV19 to TRBJ1-1; tentative D call: TRBD1 (5 bases). The V end lost 2 bases, the J end lost 3 bases, and 13 bases lay between the germline ends. There are 15 residues in the CDR3. Germline CDR1 is LNHDA and CDR2 is SQIVND (reference sequence). DNA for the CDR3: TGTGCCAGTAGTATATGGGACTCGGGGGACACTGAAGCTTTCTTT. Protein product: CASSIWDSGDTEAFF.

This clone has only a few counts. This chain uses TRBV5-6 with TRBJ2-2; no definite D call. V was shortened by 3 bases and J by 1 base, with 4 bases between the two germline ends. This CDR3 region has 13 residues. Germline V gene sequence: CDR1 SGHDT, CDR2 YYEEEE. CDR3 in amino acids: CASSWGNTGELFF. Here the CDR3 DNA reads TGTGCCAGCAGCTGGGGGAACACCGGGGAGCTGTTTTTT.

V is TRBV29-1 and J is TRBJ2-7; D uncertain. V dropped 1 base and J dropped 0 bases, with 7 bases sitting between them. This CDR3 spans 13 amino acids. The germline V gene encodes CDR1 SQVTM and CDR2 ANQGSEA. The CDR3 here is CSVEGGNSYEQYF. In DNA form, the CDR3 reads TGCAGCGTTGAAGGGGGAAACTCCTACGAGCAGTACTTC.

The chain carries TRBV12-5 and TRBJ1-2, with 7 bases that match TRBD1. CDR1 and CDR2 from the germline V gene are LGHNT and FRNRAP. The CDR3 contains 14 residues. V was pared by 6 bases and J by 6 bases, with 10 bases of the junction left unmatched. The CDR3 nucleotides are TGTGCTAGTGGGGAGGGGGCGACCGTTGATGGCTACACCTTC. Protein sequence: CASGEGATVDGYTF.

The chain joins TRBV30 to TRBJ1-1; no definite D call. Trimming took 0 bases from V and 1 from J, leaving 6 bases between them. CDR1 is GTSNPN and CDR2 is SVGIG in the germline V gene (reference sequence). The CDR3 spans 13 residues. The CDR3 DNA follows: TGTGCCTGGAGTGTAACTCAGAACACTGAAGCTTTCTTT. Protein sequence: CAWSVTQNTEAFF.